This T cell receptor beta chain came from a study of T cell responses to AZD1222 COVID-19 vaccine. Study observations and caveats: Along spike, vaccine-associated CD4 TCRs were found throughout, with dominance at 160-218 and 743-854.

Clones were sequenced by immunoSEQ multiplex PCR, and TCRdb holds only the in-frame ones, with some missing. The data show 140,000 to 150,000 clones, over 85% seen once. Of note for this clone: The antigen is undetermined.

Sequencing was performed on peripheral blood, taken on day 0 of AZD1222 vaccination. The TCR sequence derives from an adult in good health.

CDR3 in amino acids: CASSLEAREGTEAFF. CDR3 coding DNA: TGCGCCAGCAGCTTGGAGGCCAGGGAGGGCACTGAAGCTTTCTTT. The chain couples TRBV5-1 to TRBJ1-1; a possible D gene is TRBD1 (5 bases). The germline V gene encodes CDR1 SGHRS and CDR2 YFSETQ. V lost 0 bases, J lost 4 bases, and 13 bases lay in between. This CDR3 comprises 15 residues.